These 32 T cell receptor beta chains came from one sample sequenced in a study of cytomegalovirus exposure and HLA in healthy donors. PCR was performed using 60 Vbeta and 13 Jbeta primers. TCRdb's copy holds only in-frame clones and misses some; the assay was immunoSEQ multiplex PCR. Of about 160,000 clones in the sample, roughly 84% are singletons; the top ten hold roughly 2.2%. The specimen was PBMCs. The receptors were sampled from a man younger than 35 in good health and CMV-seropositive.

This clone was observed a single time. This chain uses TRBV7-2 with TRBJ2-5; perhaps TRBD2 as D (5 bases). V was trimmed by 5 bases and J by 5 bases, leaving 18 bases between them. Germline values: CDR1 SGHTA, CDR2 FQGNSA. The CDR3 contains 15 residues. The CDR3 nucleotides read TGTGCCAGCAGCCGAAACACGGGGAGAAGCGAGACCCAGTACTTC. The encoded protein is CASSRNTGRSETQYF.

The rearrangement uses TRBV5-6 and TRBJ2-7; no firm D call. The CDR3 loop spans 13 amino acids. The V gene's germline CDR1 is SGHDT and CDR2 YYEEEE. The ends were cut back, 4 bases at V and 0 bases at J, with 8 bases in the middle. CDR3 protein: CASSPRSSYEQYF. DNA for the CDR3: TGTGCCAGCAGCCCGAGGAGCTCCTACGAGCAGTACTTC. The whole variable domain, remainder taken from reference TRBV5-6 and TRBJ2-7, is DAGVTQSPTHLIKTRGQQVTLRCSPKSGHDTVSWYQQALGQGPQFIFQYYEEEERQRGNFPDRFSGHQFPNYSSELNVNALLLGDSALYLCASSPRSSYEQYFGPGTRLTVT.

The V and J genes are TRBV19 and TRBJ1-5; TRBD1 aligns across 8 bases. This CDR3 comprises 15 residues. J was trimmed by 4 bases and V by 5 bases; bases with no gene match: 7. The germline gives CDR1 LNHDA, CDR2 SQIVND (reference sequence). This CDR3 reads CASSDLQGGNQPQHF. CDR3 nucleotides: TGTGCCAGTAGTGATTTACAGGGGGGGAATCAGCCCCAGCATTTT.

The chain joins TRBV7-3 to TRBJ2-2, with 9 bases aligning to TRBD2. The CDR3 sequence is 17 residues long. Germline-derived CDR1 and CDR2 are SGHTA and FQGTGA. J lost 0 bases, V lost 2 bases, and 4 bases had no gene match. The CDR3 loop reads CASSLWASGANTGELFF. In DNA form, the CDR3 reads TGTGCCAGCAGCTTATGGGCTAGCGGGGCGAACACCGGGGAGCTGTTTTTT.

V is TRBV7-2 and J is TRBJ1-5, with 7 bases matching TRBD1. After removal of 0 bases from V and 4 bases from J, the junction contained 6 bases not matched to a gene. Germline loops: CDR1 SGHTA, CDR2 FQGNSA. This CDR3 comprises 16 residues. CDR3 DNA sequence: TGTGCCAGCAGCTTAGCGGGACAGCCCTCTAATCAGCCCCAGCATTTT. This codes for CASSLAGQPSNQPQHF.

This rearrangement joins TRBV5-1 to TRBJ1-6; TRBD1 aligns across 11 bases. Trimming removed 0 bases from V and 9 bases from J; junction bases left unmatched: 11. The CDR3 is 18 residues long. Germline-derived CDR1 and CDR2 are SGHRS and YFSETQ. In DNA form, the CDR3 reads TGCGCCAGCAGCTTGGTTGTATTAACCGGGACAGGGGGTTCACCCCTCCACTTT. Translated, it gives CASSLVVLTGTGGSPLHF.

The DNA of the CDR3 is TGCGCCAGCAGCCAAGATAGGACACTAGCCGGGGATGAGCAGTTCTTC. Its translation: CASSQDRTLAGDEQFF. The gene calls are TRBV4-1 and TRBJ2-1; a possible D gene is TRBD2 (6 bases). The CDR3 sequence is 16 residues long. Per germline, CDR1 MGHRA and CDR2 YSYEKL. The V end was cut by 0 bases, the J end by 8 bases, with 17 bases between.

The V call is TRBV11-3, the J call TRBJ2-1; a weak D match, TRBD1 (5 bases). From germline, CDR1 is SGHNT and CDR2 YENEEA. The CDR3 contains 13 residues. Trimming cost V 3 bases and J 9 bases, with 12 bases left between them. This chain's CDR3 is CASSFPDRSEQFF. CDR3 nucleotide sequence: TGTGCCAGCAGCTTCCCCGACAGAAGTGAGCAGTTCTTC.

CDR3 DNA sequence: TGTGCCAGCAGCACTGGACTAGCGGCGGACAATGAGCAGTTCTTC. Its protein product is CASSTGLAADNEQFF. The gene calls are TRBV7-9 and TRBJ2-1, with 10 bases identical to TRBD2. Looked up from germline, CDR1 is SEHNR and CDR2 is FQNEAQ (reference sequence). V was pared by 5 bases and J by 5 bases, with 6 bases of the junction left unmatched. The length of the CDR3 is 15 residues.

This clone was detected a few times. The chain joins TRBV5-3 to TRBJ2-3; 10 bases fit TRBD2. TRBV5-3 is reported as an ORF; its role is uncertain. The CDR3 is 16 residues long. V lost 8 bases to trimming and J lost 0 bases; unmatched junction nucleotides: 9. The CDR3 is CARGASGGPSTDTQYF. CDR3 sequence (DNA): TGTGCCAGGGGAGCTAGCGGGGGTCCTAGCACAGATACGCAGTATTTT.

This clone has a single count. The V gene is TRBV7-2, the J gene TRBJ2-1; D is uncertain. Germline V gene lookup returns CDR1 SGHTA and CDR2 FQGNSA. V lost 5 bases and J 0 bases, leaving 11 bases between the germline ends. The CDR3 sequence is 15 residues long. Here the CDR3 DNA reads TGTGCCAGCAGCCAAGACATCAGCTCCTACAATGAGCAGTTCTTC. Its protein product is CASSQDISSYNEQFF.

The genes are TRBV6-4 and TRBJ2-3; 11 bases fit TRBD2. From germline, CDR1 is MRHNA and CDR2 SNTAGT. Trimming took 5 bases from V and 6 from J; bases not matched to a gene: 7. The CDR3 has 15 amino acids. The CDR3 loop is CASSPLAGAPDTQYF. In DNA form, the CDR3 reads TGTGCCAGCAGTCCACTAGCGGGGGCCCCGGATACGCAGTATTTT.

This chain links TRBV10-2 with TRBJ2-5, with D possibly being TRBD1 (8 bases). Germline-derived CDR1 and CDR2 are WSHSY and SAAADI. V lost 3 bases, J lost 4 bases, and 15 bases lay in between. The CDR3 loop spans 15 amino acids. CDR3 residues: CASSEQGGMAETQYF. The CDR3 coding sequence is TGCGCCAGCAGTGAACAGGGGGGGATGGCAGAGACCCAGTACTTC.

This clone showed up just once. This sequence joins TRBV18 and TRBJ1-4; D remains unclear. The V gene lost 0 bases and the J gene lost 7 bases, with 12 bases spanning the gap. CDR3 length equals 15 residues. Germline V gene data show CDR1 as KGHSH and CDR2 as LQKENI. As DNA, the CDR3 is TGTGCCAGCTCACCACCGGTCGGGAGCGGTGAAAAACTGTTTTTT. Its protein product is CASSPPVGSGEKLFF.

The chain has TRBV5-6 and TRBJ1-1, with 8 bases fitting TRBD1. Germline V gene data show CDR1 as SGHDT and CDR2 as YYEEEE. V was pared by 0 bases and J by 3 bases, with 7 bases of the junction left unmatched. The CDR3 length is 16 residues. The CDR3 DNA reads TGTGCCAGCAGCTTGGATGGACAGGGACAGTACACTGAAGCTTTCTTT. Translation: CASSLDGQGQYTEAFF.

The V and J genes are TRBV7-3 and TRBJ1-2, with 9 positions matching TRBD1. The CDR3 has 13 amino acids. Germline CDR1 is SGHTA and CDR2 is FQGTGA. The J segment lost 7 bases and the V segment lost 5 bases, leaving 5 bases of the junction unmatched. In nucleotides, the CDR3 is TGTGCCAGCAGCCCACGGACAGGGGCTGGCTACACCTTC. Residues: CASSPRTGAGYTF.

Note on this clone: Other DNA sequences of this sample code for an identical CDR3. The CDR3 region has the DNA TGTGCCAGCAGTTACTCGAGGAGGGGCTATGGCTACACCTTC. Amino acids: CASSYSRRGYGYTF. The chain combines TRBV6-5 with TRBJ1-2, with D maybe TRBD1 (5 bases). Looked up from germline, CDR1 is MNHEY and CDR2 is SVGAGI. CDR3 length equals 14 residues. Trimming removed 0 bases at V and 4 bases at J, with 9 bases between.

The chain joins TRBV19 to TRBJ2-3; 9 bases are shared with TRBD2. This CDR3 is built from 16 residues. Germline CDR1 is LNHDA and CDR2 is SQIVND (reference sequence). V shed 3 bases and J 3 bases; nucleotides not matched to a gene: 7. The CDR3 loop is CASSMGLAGYTDTQYF. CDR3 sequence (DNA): TGTGCCAGTAGTATGGGCCTAGCGGGGTATACAGATACGCAGTATTTT.

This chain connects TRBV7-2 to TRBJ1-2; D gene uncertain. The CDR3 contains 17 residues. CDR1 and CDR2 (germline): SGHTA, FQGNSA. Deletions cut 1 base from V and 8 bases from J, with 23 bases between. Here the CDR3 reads CASSLGSTGSYWSGYTF. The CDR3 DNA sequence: TGTGCCAGCAGCTTAGGGAGTACCGGGTCCTATTGGTCCGGCTACACCTTC. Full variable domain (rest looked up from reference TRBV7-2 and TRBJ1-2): GAGVSQSPSNKVTEKGKDVELRCDPISGHTALYWYRQSLGQGLEFLIYFQGNSAPDKSGLPSDRFSAERTGGSVSTLTIQRTQQEDSAVYLCASSLGSTGSYWSGYTFGSGTRLTVV.

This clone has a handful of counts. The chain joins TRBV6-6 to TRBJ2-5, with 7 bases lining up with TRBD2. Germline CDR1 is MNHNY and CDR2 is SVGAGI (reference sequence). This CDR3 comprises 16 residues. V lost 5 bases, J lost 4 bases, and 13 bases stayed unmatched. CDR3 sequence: CASSQGLLSHGETQYF. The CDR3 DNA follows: TGTGCCAGCAGTCAGGGACTATTGAGCCATGGAGAGACCCAGTACTTC.

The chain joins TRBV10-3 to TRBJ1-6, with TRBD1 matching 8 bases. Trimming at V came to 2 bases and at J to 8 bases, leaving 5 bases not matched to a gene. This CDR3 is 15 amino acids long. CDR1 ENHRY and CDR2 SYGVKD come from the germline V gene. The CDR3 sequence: CAISEQDRADSPLHF. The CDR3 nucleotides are TGTGCCATCAGTGAGCAGGACAGGGCGGATTCACCCCTCCACTTT.

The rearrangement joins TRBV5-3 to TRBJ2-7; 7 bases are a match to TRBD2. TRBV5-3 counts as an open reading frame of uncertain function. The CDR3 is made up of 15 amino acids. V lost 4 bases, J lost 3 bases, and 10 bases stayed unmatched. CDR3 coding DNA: TGTGCCAGAAGCCCCCGGGACTACCAGATCTACGAGCAGTACTTC. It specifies CARSPRDYQIYEQYF.

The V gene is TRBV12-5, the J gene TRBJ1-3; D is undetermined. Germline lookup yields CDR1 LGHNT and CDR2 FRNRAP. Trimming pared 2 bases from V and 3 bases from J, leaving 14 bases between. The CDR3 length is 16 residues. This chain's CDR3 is CASGLIGSLHGNTIYF. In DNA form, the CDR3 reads TGTGCTAGTGGTTTGATAGGGAGTTTACATGGAAACACCATATATTTT.

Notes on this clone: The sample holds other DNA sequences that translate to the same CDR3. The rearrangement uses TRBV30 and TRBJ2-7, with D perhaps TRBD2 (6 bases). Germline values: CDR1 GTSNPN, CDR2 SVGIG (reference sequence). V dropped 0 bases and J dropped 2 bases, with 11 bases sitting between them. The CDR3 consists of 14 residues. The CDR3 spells CAWSVGPGAYEQYF. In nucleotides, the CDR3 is TGTGCCTGGAGTGTAGGCCCGGGGGCCTACGAGCAGTACTTC.

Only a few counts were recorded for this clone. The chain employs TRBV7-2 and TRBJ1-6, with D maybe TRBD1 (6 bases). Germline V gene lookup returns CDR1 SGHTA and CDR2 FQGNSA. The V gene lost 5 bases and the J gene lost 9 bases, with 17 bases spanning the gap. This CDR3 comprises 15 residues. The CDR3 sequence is CASSIQGAERSPLHF. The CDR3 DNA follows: TGTGCCAGCAGCATACAGGGAGCCGAACGTTCACCCCTCCACTTT.

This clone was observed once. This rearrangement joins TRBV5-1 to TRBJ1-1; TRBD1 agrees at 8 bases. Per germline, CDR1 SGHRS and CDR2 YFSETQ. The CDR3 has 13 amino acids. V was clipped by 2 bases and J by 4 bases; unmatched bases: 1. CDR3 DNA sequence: TGCGCCAGCAGCTTCAGGGGGCCCACTGAAGCTTTCTTT. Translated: CASSFRGPTEAFF.

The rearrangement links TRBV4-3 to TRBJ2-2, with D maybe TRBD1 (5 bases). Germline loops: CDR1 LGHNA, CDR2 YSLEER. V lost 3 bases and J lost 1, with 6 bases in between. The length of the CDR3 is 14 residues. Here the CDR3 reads CASSQTENTGELFF. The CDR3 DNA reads TGCGCCAGCAGCCAGACAGAGAACACCGGGGAGCTGTTTTTT.

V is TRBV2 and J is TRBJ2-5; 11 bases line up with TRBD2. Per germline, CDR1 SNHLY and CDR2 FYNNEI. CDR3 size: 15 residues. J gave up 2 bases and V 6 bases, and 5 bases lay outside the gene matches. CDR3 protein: CASRAVAGGQETQYF. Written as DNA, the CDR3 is TGTGCCAGCAGGGCGGTAGCGGGGGGGCAAGAGACCCAGTACTTC.

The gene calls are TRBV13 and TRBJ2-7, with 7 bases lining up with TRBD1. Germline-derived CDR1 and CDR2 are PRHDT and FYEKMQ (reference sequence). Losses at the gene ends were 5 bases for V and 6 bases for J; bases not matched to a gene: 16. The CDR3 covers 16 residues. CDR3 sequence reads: CASSEQTGPGSLEQYF. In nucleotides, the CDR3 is TGTGCCAGCAGCGAACAGACAGGGCCTGGGTCTCTCGAGCAGTACTTC.

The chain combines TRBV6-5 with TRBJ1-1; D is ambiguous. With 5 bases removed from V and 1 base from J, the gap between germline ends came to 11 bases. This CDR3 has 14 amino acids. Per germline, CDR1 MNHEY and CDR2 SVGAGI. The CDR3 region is CASSKHATNTEAFF. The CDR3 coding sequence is TGTGCCAGCAGTAAGCACGCTACGAACACTGAAGCTTTCTTT.

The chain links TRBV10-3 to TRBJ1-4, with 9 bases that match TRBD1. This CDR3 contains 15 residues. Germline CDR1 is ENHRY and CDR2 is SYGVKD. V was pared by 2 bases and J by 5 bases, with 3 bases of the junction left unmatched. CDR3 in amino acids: CAISETDRGNEKLFF. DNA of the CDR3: TGTGCCATCAGTGAGACGGACAGGGGAAATGAAAAACTGTTTTTT.

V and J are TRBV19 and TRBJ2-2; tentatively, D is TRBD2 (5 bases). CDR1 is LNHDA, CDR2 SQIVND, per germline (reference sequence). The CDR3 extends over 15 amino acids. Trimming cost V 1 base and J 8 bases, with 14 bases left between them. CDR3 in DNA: TGTGCCAGTAGTATAGGCGGAGGAGGCGCGGGGGAGCTGTTTTTT. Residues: CASSIGGGGAGELFF.